This T cell receptor beta chain was profiled in a study of cytomegalovirus exposure and HLA in healthy donors. Study-wide results and limits: Most TCRs appeared rarely, but some public TCRs recurred in many donors. The study recorded 164 TCR beta chains that were cytomegalovirus-associated. CMV antigen specificity of three CMV-associated chains was confirmed in vitro.

Sequencing was performed with immunoSEQ multiplex PCR; in TCRdb, only in-frame clones are kept and a portion is missing. The table records 100,000 to 150,000 clones, around 90% of them present only once. In this sample, this clone turned up once. No antigen is known for it. Sequencing was performed on PBMCs. The clonotype originates from a woman aged 18-29 years in good health and CMV-seronegative.

The CDR3 reads CASSQEGAQYF. CDR3 nucleotide sequence: TGTGCCAGCAGCCAAGAGGGAGCGCAGTACTTC. The chain has TRBV4-2 and TRBJ2-7, with D tentatively TRBD2 (5 bases). The CDR3 extends over 11 amino acids. Trimming removed 0 bases from V and 9 bases from J, with 6 bases in between. The germline gives CDR1 LGHNA, CDR2 YNFKEQ.